The T cell receptor beta chain described here comes from a study of blood T cell repertoires in COVID-19. Study context: Sites in the United States, Italy and Spain provided acute and convalescent COVID-19 samples. From T cells, B-cell-depleted T cells, or PBMCs came the material, which was cDNA or gDNA.

CDR1 is ENHRY and CDR2 is SYGVKD in the germline V gene. The CDR3 runs 16 residues. V lost 0 bases, J lost 2 bases, and 6 bases stayed unmatched. Original handling: Reference gene primer amplification gave nucleated cell count estimates. Using immunoSEQ multiplex PCR, the repertoire was profiled, and TCRdb retains in-frame clones only, with some absent. V and J calls and clone size are copied from that table; D and trimming were computed from the DNA. This table holds around 200,000 clones, roughly 80% found once. The clonotype comes from a human donor in a cohort sampled during active COVID-19. The sample taken for sequencing was peripheral blood. The chain has TRBV10-3 and TRBJ2-7; 8 bases align to TRBD1. CDR3 sequence: CAISESMSQGAYEQYF. For the CDR3, the DNA is TGTGCCATCAGTGAGTCGATGTCACAGGGGGCCTACGAGCAGTACTTC.